One and the same sample provided the 27 T cell receptor beta chains below, sequenced in a study of T cells in Graves' hyperthyroidism and ophthalmopathy. TCR beta CDR3 region amplification was performed from RNA transcripts. When the TCR CDR3 underwent first-round RT-PCR, the HTBI primer set was used. MiXCR, applied by TCRdb to the multiplex PCR reads, yields one record per CDR3 protein. The sample yields some 550,000 distinct CDR3 sequences, more than 15% seen once. Sequencing was performed on blood. The receptors derive from a woman aged 40 to 50 with Graves' ophthalmopathy.

V gene TRBV19 combines with J gene TRBJ2-7; 8 bases line up with TRBD1. From germline, CDR1 is LNHDA and CDR2 SQIVND (reference sequence). Losses at the gene ends were 4 bases for V and 2 bases for J; bases not matched to a gene: 10. The CDR3 covers 16 residues. CDR3 DNA sequence: TGTGCCAGTAGTACCTCTACCGGGACAGGCCCCTACGAGCAGTACTTC. Translation gives CASSTSTGTGPYEQYF.

This chain joins TRBV5-1 and TRBJ2-1; 7 bases are a match to TRBD2. There are 15 residues in the CDR3. Trimming removed 5 bases from V and 8 bases from J; junction bases left unmatched: 13. Germline lookup yields CDR1 SGHRS and CDR2 YFSETQ. Here the CDR3 DNA reads TGCGCCAGCAGGTTCTCGGGGGGAACTGCCGATGAGCAGTTCTTC. Protein product: CASRFSGGTADEQFF.

As regards this clonotype: This may be a read error, as it is one base from a much larger clone. The rearrangement links TRBV19 to TRBJ2-7; a possible D gene is TRBD2 (6 bases). CDR1 and CDR2 (germline): LNHDA, SQIVND (reference sequence). The CDR3 length is 16 residues. DNA of the CDR3: TGTGCCAGTGGTATAGATCGGGGGAGAAGATCCTACGAGCAGTACTTC. This gives the protein CASGIDRGRRSYEQYF.

The CDR3 sequence is CASSLRPDTNSPLHF. In nucleotides, the CDR3 is TGCGCCAGCAGCTTGCGTCCAGATACTAATTCACCCCTCCACTTT. The chain combines TRBV5-1 with TRBJ1-6; D unclear. The V end lost 1 base, the J end lost 6 bases, and 11 bases lay between the germline ends. Looked up from germline, CDR1 is SGHRS and CDR2 is YFSETQ. The CDR3 has 15 amino acids.

The chain uses TRBV19 and TRBJ1-5, with 8 bases fitting TRBD1. The CDR3 spans 16 residues. The J segment lost 2 bases and the V segment lost 5 bases, leaving 8 bases of the junction unmatched. Germline V gene lookup returns CDR1 LNHDA and CDR2 SQIVND (reference sequence). The CDR3 sequence is CASSPAGGRGNQPQHF. The CDR3 region has the DNA TGTGCCAGTAGTCCAGCAGGGGGCCGAGGCAATCAGCCCCAGCATTTT. Looking up the rest from reference TRBV19 and TRBJ1-5 gives the full variable domain: DGGITQSPKYLFRKEGQNVTLSCEQNLNHDAMYWYRQDPGQGLRLIYYSQIVNDFQKGDIAEGYSVSREKKESFPLTVTSAQKNPTAFYLCASSPAGGRGNQPQHFGDGTRLSIL.

The genes are TRBV7-9 and TRBJ2-3; D possibly uses TRBD1 or TRBD2 (5 bases each). Trimming cost V 4 bases and J 2 bases, with 16 bases left between them. The CDR3 has 16 amino acids. Germline values: CDR1 SEHNR, CDR2 FQNEAQ (reference sequence). The chain's CDR3 is CASSSKGIGATDTQYF. The CDR3 bases are TGTGCCAGCAGCTCGAAAGGGATCGGGGCCACAGATACGCAGTATTTT.

This clonotype was seen more than once but under ten times. The V call is TRBV14, the J call TRBJ2-1, with D unresolved. Germline CDR1 SGHDN, CDR2 FVKESK. Trimming stripped 11 bases from V and 5 bases from J, with 19 bases between. CDR3 length: 14 amino acids. The CDR3 loop reads CAGRAGLLNNEQFF. The CDR3 DNA reads as TGTGCCGGCCGGGCTGGCCTATTAAACAATGAGCAGTTCTTC.

V is TRBV28 and J is TRBJ2-1; D might be TRBD2 (5 bases). Germline V gene sequence: CDR1 MDHEN, CDR2 SYDVKM. The ends were cut back, 7 bases at V and 9 bases at J, with 16 bases in the middle. The CDR3 runs to 13 residues. The CDR3 spells CASISPRRGEQFF. The CDR3 DNA follows: TGTGCCAGCATCTCACCGCGTCGGGGTGAGCAGTTCTTC.

This clonotype was counted a few times. The chain employs TRBV7-9 and TRBJ1-1; D gene uncertain. V was trimmed by 1 base and J by 9 bases, leaving 9 bases between them. The CDR3 has 12 residues. CDR1 and CDR2 (germline): SEHNR, FQNEAQ (reference sequence). In DNA form, the CDR3 reads TGTGCCAGCAGCTTAGATCAGAGTAAAGCTTTCTTT. Amino acids: CASSLDQSKAFF.

The genes are TRBV7-8 and TRBJ1-1, with a tentative D call TRBD1 (5 bases). The germline gives CDR1 SGHVS, CDR2 FQNEAQ. With 0 bases removed from V and 4 bases from J, the gap between germline ends came to 12 bases. The CDR3 extends over 15 amino acids. CDR3 amino acids: CASSLAQGMRTEAFF. CDR3 DNA sequence: TGTGCCAGCAGCTTAGCCCAGGGTATGCGCACTGAAGCTTTCTTT.

With respect to this clonotype: A far larger clone is a single base away, which makes a read error likely. The rearrangement joins TRBV14 to TRBJ2-1, with 7 nucleotides matching TRBD2. The CDR3 has 15 residues. J gave up 1 base and V 5 bases, and 5 bases lay outside the gene matches. Germline V CDR1 and CDR2: SGHDN, FVKESK. This chain's CDR3 is CASSLLARSYNEQFF. CDR3 bases: TGTGCCAGCAGCTTACTAGCGAGATCCTACAATGAGCAGTTCTTC.

This clonotype was observed many times. The chain couples TRBV30 to TRBJ1-5, with 7 bases that match TRBD1. This CDR3 region has 15 residues. The ends lost 0 bases at V and 3 bases at J; junction bases unmatched: 5. Germline V gene lookup returns CDR1 GTSNPN and CDR2 SVGIG (reference sequence). CDR3 sequence: CAWSVETGLNQPQHF. CDR3 in DNA: TGTGCCTGGAGTGTAGAGACAGGGCTCAATCAGCCCCAGCATTTT. The variable domain in full, completed from reference TRBV30 and TRBJ1-5, reads SQTIHQWPATLVQPVGSPLSLECTVEGTSNPNLYWYRQAAGRGLQLLFYSVGIGQISSEVPQNLSASRPQDRQFILSSKKLLLSDSGFYLCAWSVETGLNQPQHFGDGTRLSIL.

CDR3 bases: TGTGCCAGCTCACCATACGATGGAGAGACCCAGTACTTC. Its translation is CASSPYDGETQYF. This chain links TRBV18 with TRBJ2-5, with D unresolved. CDR1 is KGHSH, CDR2 LQKENI, per germline. This CDR3 is built from 13 residues. V lost 2 bases, J lost 4 bases, and 8 bases lay in between.

This clonotype was recorded a few times. V usage is TRBV28 and J usage is TRBJ2-6; no clear D gene. Trimming removed 6 bases from V and 0 bases from J, with 21 bases in between. Germline V lookup: CDR1 MDHEN, CDR2 SYDVKM. This CDR3 has 19 amino acids. In DNA, the CDR3 is TGTGCCAGCAGCAATCCTGGACGTCCTCAACGCTCTGGGGCCAACGTCCTGACTTTC. This encodes CASSNPGRPQRSGANVLTF.

This clonotype occurred many times. The CDR3 reads CASSLETERADTQYF. The CDR3 DNA is TGTGCCAGCAGCTTGGAGACAGAAAGGGCAGATACGCAGTATTTT. V usage is TRBV5-4 and J usage is TRBJ2-3; TRBD1 might be the D (5 bases). V shed 0 bases and J shed 4 bases, with 12 bases lying between them. Per germline, CDR1 SGHNT and CDR2 YYREEE (reference sequence). CDR3 size: 15 residues.

Points on this clonotype: Since a much larger clone is just one base distant, this may be a read error. The chain joins TRBV4-1 to TRBJ2-3; possible D gene TRBD2, 7 bases. V gave up 1 base and J gave up 4 bases, with 15 bases separating them. The V gene's germline CDR1 is MGHRA and CDR2 YSYEKL. The CDR3 has 16 residues. The CDR3 region has the DNA TGCGCCAGCAGCCAAGGCAACACGGGGGGCGCAGATACGCAGTATTTT. Protein: CASSQGNTGGADTQYF.

In its sample, this clonotype was seen a few times. This chain uses TRBV29-1 with TRBJ2-5, with no clear D. The V and J ends lost 4 bases and 3 bases respectively, with 9 bases between them. There are 12 residues in the CDR3. Germline CDR1 and CDR2: SQVTM and ANQGSEA. The CDR3 nucleotides are TGCAGCGTTGTCGGCCCTGAAGAGACCCAGTACTTC. Translated, it gives CSVVGPEETQYF.

This clonotype was observed at least ten times. This sequence joins TRBV27 and TRBJ2-5; 12 positions agree with TRBD2. Germline V lookup: CDR1 MNHEY, CDR2 SMNVEV (reference sequence). The CDR3 sequence is 14 residues long. The J segment lost 4 bases and the V segment lost 5 bases, leaving 2 bases of the junction unmatched. The CDR3 nucleotides are TGTGCCAGCAGTCCGACTAGCGGGAGAGAGACCCAGTACTTC. Translating it yields CASSPTSGRETQYF.

This clonotype has more than one count but fewer than ten. V usage is TRBV6-2 or TRBV6-3 and J usage is TRBJ2-5; D is possibly TRBD2 (5 bases). Per germline, CDR1 MNHEY and CDR2 SVGEGT. This CDR3 comprises 11 residues. V lost 10 bases to trimming and J lost 4 bases, with 10 bases between them. DNA for the CDR3: TGTGCCACCTCCCGGGGAGAGACCCAGTACTTC. It codes for CATSRGETQYF.

In this sample, this clonotype turned up many times. The chain links TRBV5-1 to TRBJ1-1, with a tentative D call TRBD1 (5 bases). The V gene lost 2 bases and the J gene lost 4 bases, with 18 bases spanning the gap. CDR1 and CDR2 from the germline V gene are SGHRS and YFSETQ. The CDR3 runs to 16 residues. The CDR3 region has the DNA TGCGCCAGCAGCTTAGGGGCAGGCCAACCCGGCACTGAAGCTTTCTTT. Residues: CASSLGAGQPGTEAFF.

V and J are TRBV6-2 or TRBV6-3 and TRBJ2-7; 11 bases line up with TRBD2. The junction had 7 bases not matched to a gene; V was cut back by 10 bases and J by 2 bases. Germline values: CDR1 MNHEY, CDR2 SVGEGT. This CDR3 has 14 amino acids. Here the CDR3 reads CATITLAGAYEQYF. CDR3 nucleotides: TGTGCCACCATAACACTAGCGGGAGCCTACGAGCAGTACTTC.

This clonotype was picked up many times. The J gene is TRBJ2-7, the V gene TRBV6-1, with 8 nucleotides matching TRBD1. This CDR3 is 16 amino acids long. CDR1 MNHNS and CDR2 SASEGT come from the germline V gene. V lost 6 bases and J lost 0; bases outside the gene matches: 10. The CDR3 DNA follows: TGTGCCAGCAGCAAAGCAGGGGGCGGTGCCTCCTACGAGCAGTACTTC. The encoded protein is CASSKAGGGASYEQYF.

This clonotype was recorded at least ten times. This chain uses TRBV6-1 with TRBJ1-2; 8 nucleotides line up with TRBD1. V was clipped by 5 bases and J by 4 bases; unmatched bases: 9. CDR1 is MNHNS, CDR2 SASEGT, per germline. CDR3 length: 15 residues. The DNA for the CDR3 is TGTGCCAGCAGTCCAGGACAGGGATGGGTCTATGGCTACACCTTC. Translation gives CASSPGQGWVYGYTF.

The genes are TRBV28 and TRBJ1-1; D perhaps matches TRBD1 (6 bases). This CDR3 is 16 amino acids long. V lost 6 bases to trimming and J lost 2 bases, with 19 bases between them. Germline V gene sequence: CDR1 MDHEN, CDR2 SYDVKM. CDR3 in amino acids: CASSPPSGGGNTEAFF. CDR3 nucleotide sequence: TGTGCCAGCAGCCCCCCTAGCGGGGGCGGAAACACTGAAGCTTTCTTT.

The chain carries TRBV29-1 and TRBJ2-7; D may be TRBD2 (6 bases). The CDR3 is 13 residues long. V shed 1 base and J shed 6 bases, with 13 bases lying between them. Germline loops: CDR1 SQVTM, CDR2 ANQGSEA. This CDR3 is CSVEGWGVGEQYF. CDR3 sequence (DNA): TGCAGCGTTGAAGGCTGGGGGGTGGGCGAGCAGTACTTC.

This clonotype was picked up many times. The chain combines TRBV30 with TRBJ1-5, with D hard to call. Germline CDR1 is GTSNPN and CDR2 is SVGIG (reference sequence). CDR3 length: 13 residues. Trimming took 1 base from V and 0 from J, leaving 4 bases between them. CDR3: CAWSGPSNQPQHF. The CDR3 DNA reads as TGTGCCTGGAGTGGTCCTAGCAATCAGCCCCAGCATTTT.

This clonotype occurred many times. The chain employs TRBV28 and TRBJ2-2; 7 positions agree with TRBD2. V trimming: 3 bases; J trimming: 5 bases; junction bases outside the gene matches: 9. This CDR3 is 16 amino acids long. Germline values: CDR1 MDHEN, CDR2 SYDVKM. CDR3 nucleotide sequence: TGTGCCAGCAGTTTGCCCCGGGCGGGGGTTACCGGGGAGCTGTTTTTT. Translation gives CASSLPRAGVTGELFF. The entire variable domain, with the rest obtained from reference TRBV28 and TRBJ2-2, is as follows: DVKVTQSSRYLVKRTGEKVFLECVQDMDHENMFWYRQDPGLGLRLIYFSYDVKMKEKGDIPEGYSVSREKKERFSLILESASTNQTSMYLCASSLPRAGVTGELFFGEGSRLTVL.